This TCR beta chain appears in the sequencing data of a study of T cell repertoires in cytomegalovirus infection. Study results and caveats: Dominating the ex vivo response were TCR beta clonotypes that were CMV-specific and HLA-C-restricted. The study identified carriers of CMV plus the relevant HLA from cumulative public TCR beta family frequency.

In its sample, this clonotype was seen a few times. The antigen is not known. The V gene's germline CDR1 is MNHEY and CDR2 SVGEGT. Trimming cost V 5 bases and J 6 bases; bases outside gene matches: 10. This CDR3 spans 15 amino acids. One entry per CDR3 protein, called by TCRdb with MiXCR from the reads. The profile shows about 530,000 distinct CDR3 sequences, more than 25% of them singletons. The sequenced sample consisted of PBMCs. This clonotype was obtained from a human donor in good health (CMV status not recorded). Some clones in this sample may be carry-over from other donors' samples. The chain carries TRBV6-2 or TRBV6-3 and TRBJ1-1; 9 nucleotides agree with TRBD1. CDR3 in DNA: TGTGCCAGCAGTCCGATAGACAGGGGGACTGCTGAAGCTTTCTTT. This encodes CASSPIDRGTAEAFF.